The 25 T cell receptor beta chains below come from one sample, sequenced in a study of CD8+ T cells in alopecia areata. RNA, once extracted, was reverse transcribed into cDNA for use as the sequencing template. The table came from immunoSEQ multiplex PCR; TCRdb's copy has only in-frame clones and leaves some out. The sample presents 200,000 to 300,000 clones, none singletons. A sort of pooled cutaneous lymph node cells used CD4, CD8alpha, NKG2D, NKG2ACE and other stains. Material for sequencing was CD4+ T cells sorted from a lymph node. The origin of the receptors is a C3H/HeJ mouse with alopecia areata. MHC haplotype: H2-k.

As for this clone: Here the gene names and germline are mouse. The read is 4 residues too short to cover the CDR3 end, so that end is filled in from the germline J gene. The rearrangement uses TRBV19 and TRBJ1-1; no reliable D call. Germline V gene sequence: CDR1 FNHDT, CDR2 SITEND (reference sequence). CDR3 length: 13 residues. V was pared by 1 base and J by 1 base, with 5 bases between. This CDR3 reads CASSIQKNTEVFF. The CDR3 bases that were read are TGTGCCAGCAGTATACAGAAAAACACA.

About this clone: The germline and genes are mouse ones. The CDR3 bases that were read are TGTGCCAGCAGTATAACGGCAGGGAACACA. Protein product: CASSITAGNT. The whole CDR3 sequence reads CASSITAGNTEVFF. V usage is TRBV19 and J usage is TRBJ1-1; D is undetermined. The sequenced fragment ends 4 residues before the CDR3 boundary, so the rest is inferred from the germline J gene. CDR3 size: 14 residues. Germline CDR1 and CDR2: FNHDT and SITEND (reference sequence). V lost 1 base and J 1 base, leaving 8 bases between the germline ends.

To note about this clone: All gene names here are mouse names. The missing CDR3 end, 4 residues past where the read stops, is filled in from the germline J gene. This chain connects TRBV13-3 to TRBJ2-3, with 9 bases aligning to TRBD2. The germline gives CDR1 NNHDY, CDR2 SYVADS. The CDR3 runs 15 residues. Unmatched junction bases numbered 5, after V lost 6 bases and J lost 0 bases. The CDR3 DNA, read in part, is TGTGCCAGCACCCCCCTGGGGGGGAGTGCAGAA. It translates to CASTPLGGSAE. The CDR3 as a whole reads CASTPLGGSAETLYF.

Turning to this clone: The germline and genes are mouse ones. The read gets to within 4 residues of the CDR3 end, and the germline J gene fills in the rest. This specimen includes other DNA sequences encoding the same CDR3. This chain links TRBV5 with TRBJ2-2; the D is unclear. CDR1 is LGHNA, CDR2 YNLKQL, per germline (reference sequence). V was cut by 3 bases and J by 1 base, with 9 bases left in between. This CDR3 has 15 amino acids. The CDR3 spells CASSQARENTGQLYF. Partial CDR3 DNA: TGTGCCAGCAGCCAGGCCAGAGAAAACACCGGG.

A few counts support this clone. Here the gene names and germline are mouse. The sequence runs out 4 residues before the end of the CDR3; the remainder is reconstructed from the germline J gene. This rearrangement joins TRBV19 to TRBJ2-1; maybe TRBD1 (6 bases). The CDR3 is made up of 15 amino acids. V was clipped by 1 base and J by 3 bases, with 11 bases between them. CDR1 is FNHDT, CDR2 SITEND, per germline (reference sequence). The sequenced CDR3 bases are TGTGCCAGCAGTATAAGAGGGGGTTCCTATGCT. This encodes CASSIRGGSYA. The whole CDR3 sequence reads CASSIRGGSYAEQFF.

This clone was counted between two and nine times. Gene and germline names: mouse. The CDR3 goes on 4 residues after the read ends, and that part is filled in from the germline J gene. V and J are TRBV14 and TRBJ2-1; 13 bases agree with TRBD2. Germline assignment: CDR1 SGHDT and CDR2 FRDEAV. The CDR3 has 14 amino acids. The V segment lost 5 bases and the J segment 4 bases; nucleotides outside the gene matches: 0. The CDR3 protein is CASRGLGGYAEQFF. The part of the CDR3 DNA that was read is TGTGCCAGCAGGGGACTGGGGGGGTATGCT. The whole variable domain, remainder taken from reference TRBV14 and TRBJ2-1, is EAGVTQSPRYAVLQEGQAVSFWCDPISGHDTLYWYQQPRDQGPQLLVYFRDEAVIDNSQLPSDRFSAVRPKGTNSTLKIQSAKQGDTATYLCASRGLGGYAEQFFGPGTRLTVL.

About this clone: Gene names denote mouse genes. The read stops 4 residues short of the end of the CDR3; the missing end is completed from the germline J gene. Other DNA sequences in this sample translate to the same CDR3. This rearrangement joins TRBV1 to TRBJ1-1; 7 positions agree with TRBD1. The V and J ends lost 1 base and 4 bases, in that order; junction bases with no gene match: 0. Germline assignment: CDR1 NSQYPW and CDR2 LRSPGD (reference sequence). The CDR3 extends over 13 amino acids. The CDR3 is CTCSAGQGTEVFF. CDR3 DNA, as far as it was read: TGCACCTGCAGTGCAGGACAGGGCACA.

This clone has at least ten counts. Gene names are mouse gene names. The CDR3 extends 4 residues past the end of the read, so its final part is completed from the germline J gene. This CDR3 is also generated by other DNA sequences in the sample. This rearrangement joins TRBV1 to TRBJ2-3; TRBD1 aligns across 8 bases. CDR1 and CDR2 from the germline V gene are NSQYPW and LRSPGD (reference sequence). V dropped 4 bases and J dropped 0; count of bases not matched to a gene: 3. CDR3 length equals 15 residues. CDR3: CTCSGQGTSAETLYF. CDR3 bases read: TGCACCTGCAGTGGACAGGGGACTAGTGCAGAA.

This clone occurred a few times. Gene names are mouse gene names. The missing CDR3 end, 4 residues past where the read stops, is filled in from the germline J gene. The chain carries TRBV31 and TRBJ2-5; D is perhaps TRBD2 (5 bases). Germline V gives CDR1 GKSSPN, CDR2 SITVG. Trimming stripped 5 bases from V and 1 base from J, with 13 bases between. The length of the CDR3 is 14 residues. Incomplete CDR3 DNA: TGTGCCTGGTCCGTCGGACTTTACCAAGAC. Translated, it gives CAWSVGLYQD. The whole CDR3 sequence reads CAWSVGLYQDTQYF.

This clone was detected a few times. The genes and germline here are from mouse. Read coverage stops 4 residues before the CDR3 terminus; the germline J gene supplies the remainder. This sequence joins TRBV1 and TRBJ2-5; TRBD2 agrees at 9 bases. The CDR3 loop spans 15 amino acids. Germline V gene data show CDR1 as NSQYPW and CDR2 as LRSPGD (reference sequence). The CDR3 protein is CTCSAQTGGRDTQYF. The DNA read from the CDR3 is TGCACCTGCAGTGCACAGACTGGGGGAAGAGAC.

This clone was counted a few times. Genes and germline are mouse. The read ends 4 residues before the CDR3 terminus; that terminus is restored from the germline J gene. The rearrangement uses TRBV5 and TRBJ2-2; TRBD2 matches at 11 bases. The trim removed 1 base at V and 5 bases at J, leaving 0 bases unmatched. CDR1 LGHNA and CDR2 YNLKQL come from the germline V gene (reference sequence). CDR3 size: 15 residues. CDR3 residues: CASSQGLGGTGQLYF. The covered CDR3 bases are TGTGCCAGCAGCCAAGGACTGGGGGGGACCGGG.

Only a few counts were recorded for this clone. Gene names are mouse gene names. The read ends 4 residues before the CDR3 terminus; that terminus is restored from the germline J gene. Other DNA sequences in this sample translate to the same CDR3. The V call is TRBV31, the J call TRBJ2-1; 8 nucleotides line up with TRBD2. V lost 2 bases to trimming and J lost 1 base; unmatched junction nucleotides: 1. The CDR3 loop spans 14 amino acids. Germline V gene lookup returns CDR1 GKSSPN and CDR2 SITVG. Here the CDR3 reads CAWSDWGNYAEQFF. The DNA read from the CDR3 is TGTGCCTGGAGTGACTGGGGAAACTATGCT.

As for this clone: Genes here carry mouse names. The sequenced fragment ends 4 residues before the CDR3 boundary, so the rest is inferred from the germline J gene. This chain joins TRBV19 and TRBJ1-1; 11 bases line up with TRBD1. Germline V gene data show CDR1 as FNHDT and CDR2 as SITEND (reference sequence). The CDR3 has 13 amino acids. With V trimmed by 7 bases and J by 1 base, 0 bases remained unmatched. The sequenced part of the CDR3 DNA is TGTGCCAGCGGGACAGGGGGGAACACA. The encoded protein is CASGTGGNT. The CDR3 in its entirety is CASGTGGNTEVFF.

Remarks on this clone: The gene names here belong to mouse. With the read ending 4 residues before the CDR3 end, the germline J gene is used to fill in that end. The sample has other DNA sequences that encode this CDR3 too. The rearrangement uses TRBV13-1 and TRBJ1-2, with D hard to call. CDR1 NSHNY and CDR2 SYGAGN come from the germline V gene. Trimming took 1 base from V and 0 from J, leaving 7 bases between them. CDR3 length: 14 residues. Partial CDR3 DNA: TGTGCCAGCAGTGATTCTAGGGCAAACTCC. Translation gives CASSDSRANS. The entire CDR3 is CASSDSRANSDYTF.

This clone showed up just a few times. Gene names and germline match the mouse. The sequenced CDR3 bases are TGTGCCAGCGGTGATGGACTCTAT. Its translation is CASGDGLY. The whole CDR3 reads CASGDGLYEQYF. The V gene is TRBV13-2, the J gene TRBJ2-7, with D uncertain. The CDR3 end lies 4 residues beyond the end of the read and is filled in from the germline J gene. With 0 bases removed from V and 3 bases from J, the gap between germline ends came to 4 bases. This CDR3 has 12 amino acids. CDR1 and CDR2 from the germline V gene are NNHNN and SYGAGS (reference sequence).

This clone was seen only a few times. Mouse names are used for the genes. The read ends 4 residues early relative to the CDR3; the germline J gene fills the gap. The chain carries TRBV13-2 and TRBJ2-1; 8 bases align to TRBD2. The germline V gene has CDR1 NNHNN and CDR2 SYGAGS (reference sequence). This CDR3 contains 13 residues. CDR3 DNA (partial): TGTGCCAGCGGTGAAAACTGGGGGGCT. Translated: CASGENWGA. The entire CDR3 is CASGENWGAEQFF.

There are a few counts of this clone. Gene names and germline match the mouse. The read finishes 4 residues shy of the CDR3 end, and the germline J gene is used to complete it. The chain recombines TRBV1 with TRBJ2-7; TRBD1 is a possible D gene (6 bases). CDR3 length: 12 residues. CDR1 is NSQYPW and CDR2 is LRSPGD in the germline V gene (reference sequence). CDR3 amino acids: CTCSVDSYEQYF. The covered CDR3 bases are TGCACCTGCAGTGTGGACAGTTAT.

A note on this clone: The genes and germline here are from mouse. The CDR3 goes on 4 residues after the read ends, and that part is filled in from the germline J gene. This chain joins TRBV1 and TRBJ2-3, with 7 bases lining up with TRBD2. The J segment lost 0 bases and the V segment lost 2 bases, leaving 5 bases of the junction unmatched. This CDR3 has 16 amino acids. Germline V gene data show CDR1 as NSQYPW and CDR2 as LRSPGD (reference sequence). The part of the CDR3 DNA that was read is TGCACCTGCAGTGCATCCTGGGGGTCTAGTGCAGAA. Amino acids: CTCSASWGSSAE. The entire CDR3 reads CTCSASWGSSAETLYF.

This clone appeared a few times. With a much larger clone just one base away, this may be a read error. The gene names given are mouse names. From the germline J gene comes the end of the CDR3, since the read stops 4 residues before it. The same CDR3 can be traced to other DNA sequences in this sample. The V call is TRBV13-3, the J call TRBJ2-7; 7 bases line up with TRBD1. The CDR3 runs 11 residues. Germline CDR1 reads NNHDY; CDR2 reads SYVADS. The covered CDR3 bases are TGTGCCAGCAGCGACAGGGAT. Translated, it gives CASSDRD. The entire CDR3 reads CASSDRDEQYF.

Turning to this clone: The listed genes are named as in mouse. CDR3 DNA (partial): TGTGCCAGCAGTGTCGGCCGGGACAGGGGGTAT. Its protein product is CASSVGRDRGY. The CDR3 reads in full as CASSVGRDRGYEQYF. V and J are TRBV13-1 and TRBJ2-7; TRBD1 aligns across 11 bases. The CDR3 end is not reached by the read, which stops 4 residues before it; the germline J gene fills it in. The CDR3 consists of 15 residues. Germline loops: CDR1 NSHNY, CDR2 SYGAGN.

As to this clone: Germline and genes: mouse. The read comes to an end 4 residues before the CDR3 does, leaving the germline J gene to fill in the end. This chain joins TRBV13-1 and TRBJ2-3, with 12 bases matching TRBD2. Unmatched junction bases numbered 4, after V lost 6 bases and J lost 2 bases. The germline gives CDR1 NSHNY, CDR2 SYGAGN. The CDR3 sequence is 15 residues long. Partial CDR3 DNA: TGTGCCAGCAAGGGACTGGGGGGATTTGCAGAA. This codes for CASKGLGGFAE. The CDR3 reads in full as CASKGLGGFAETLYF.

Details on this clone: Gene names follow the mouse nomenclature. The CDR3 sequence is CTCSAPGRHSDYTF. The sequenced part of the CDR3 DNA is TGCACCTGCAGTGCCCCAGGGAGGCACTCC. This chain joins TRBV1 and TRBJ1-2; D might be TRBD1 (5 bases). The read ends 4 residues early relative to the CDR3; the germline J gene fills the gap. The germline V gene has CDR1 NSQYPW and CDR2 LRSPGD (reference sequence). V lost 3 bases, J lost 3 bases, and 11 bases lay in between. This CDR3 region has 14 residues.

Of note for this clone: Gene labels here are mouse ones. The CDR3 goes on 4 residues after the read ends, and that part is filled in from the germline J gene. The chain links TRBV1 to TRBJ2-2, with D possibly matching TRBD1 (5 bases). Looked up from germline, CDR1 is NSQYPW and CDR2 is LRSPGD (reference sequence). V lost 5 bases to trimming and J lost 4 bases, with 11 bases between them. The CDR3 runs to 14 residues. Here the CDR3 reads CTCSTRESTGQLYF. Partial CDR3 DNA: TGCACCTGCAGTACCAGGGAATCCACCGGG.

Of note for this clone: Mouse germline and gene names are used. The CDR3 end falls 4 residues outside the read, so it is completed with the germline J gene. The chain carries TRBV5 and TRBJ1-1, with a weak D call TRBD1 (6 bases). CDR1 LGHNA and CDR2 YNLKQL come from the germline V gene (reference sequence). The length of the CDR3 is 13 residues. The CDR3 reads CASSPGERAEVFF. The DNA read from the CDR3 is TGTGCCAGCAGTCCAGGGGAGAGGGCA.

Regarding this clone: Gene names refer to mouse genes. With the read ending 4 residues before the CDR3 end, the germline J gene is used to fill in that end. Other nucleotide sequences in the sample specify the same CDR3. The chain combines TRBV1 with TRBJ2-5; 10 bases are a match to TRBD2. CDR3 length: 15 residues. Germline V gene lookup returns CDR1 NSQYPW and CDR2 LRSPGD (reference sequence). CDR3 DNA (partial): TGCACCTGCAGTGCAGACTGGGGGGGCGGTGAC. This translates into CTCSADWGGGD. The whole CDR3 sequence reads CTCSADWGGGDTQYF.